The 2 T cell receptor beta chains presented below share a single source sample, sequenced in a study of blood T cell repertoires in COVID-19. Profiled with immunoSEQ multiplex PCR; TCRdb holds only in-frame clones, not every one. The sample has around 200,000 clones; approximately 91% are singletons. The material sequenced was peripheral blood. The receptors derive from a man aged 18 to 29 with active or convalescent COVID-19.

This chain joins TRBV9 and TRBJ2-7; 9 bases fit TRBD2. The V segment lost 0 bases and the J segment 2 bases; nucleotides outside the gene matches: 6. Germline loops: CDR1 SGDLS, CDR2 YYNGEE. This CDR3 spans 16 amino acids. CDR3 region: CASSVDEREVPYEQYF. The CDR3 bases are TGTGCCAGCAGCGTAGATGAGCGGGAGGTTCCCTACGAGCAGTACTTC.

The V gene is TRBV12-5, the J gene TRBJ1-2; D uncertain. CDR3 length: 13 amino acids. Trimming stripped 3 bases from V and 8 bases from J, with 13 bases between. Germline CDR1 LGHNT, CDR2 FRNRAP. CDR3 DNA sequence: TGTGCTAGTGGTTTAGTCGGGGAAGGAGGCTACACCTTC. Translated, it gives CASGLVGEGGYTF.